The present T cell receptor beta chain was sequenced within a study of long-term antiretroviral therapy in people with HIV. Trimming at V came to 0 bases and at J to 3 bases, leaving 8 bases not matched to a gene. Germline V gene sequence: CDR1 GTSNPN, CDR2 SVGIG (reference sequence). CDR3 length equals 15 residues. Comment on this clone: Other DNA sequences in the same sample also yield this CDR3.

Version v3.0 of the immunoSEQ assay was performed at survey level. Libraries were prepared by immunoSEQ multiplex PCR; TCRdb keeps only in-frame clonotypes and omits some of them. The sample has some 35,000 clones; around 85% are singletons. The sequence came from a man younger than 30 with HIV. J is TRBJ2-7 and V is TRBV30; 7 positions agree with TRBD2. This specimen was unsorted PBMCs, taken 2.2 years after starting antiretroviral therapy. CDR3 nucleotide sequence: TGTGCCTGGAGTGTAGGTGCGGGAGTACTCTACGAGCAGTACTTC. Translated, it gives CAWSVGAGVLYEQYF. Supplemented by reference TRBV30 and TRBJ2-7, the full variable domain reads SQTIHQWPATLVQPVGSPLSLECTVEGTSNPNLYWYRQAAGRGLQLLFYSVGIGQISSEVPQNLSASRPQDRQFILSSKKLLLSDSGFYLCAWSVGAGVLYEQYFGPGTRLTVT.